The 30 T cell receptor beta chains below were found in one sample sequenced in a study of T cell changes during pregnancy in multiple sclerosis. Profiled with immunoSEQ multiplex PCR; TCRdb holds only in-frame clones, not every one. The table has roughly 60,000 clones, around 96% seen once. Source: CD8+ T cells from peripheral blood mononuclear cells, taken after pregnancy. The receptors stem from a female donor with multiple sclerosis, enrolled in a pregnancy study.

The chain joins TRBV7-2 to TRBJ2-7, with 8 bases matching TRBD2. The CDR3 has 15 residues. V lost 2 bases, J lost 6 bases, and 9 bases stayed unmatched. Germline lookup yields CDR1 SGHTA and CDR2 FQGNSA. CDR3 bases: TGTGCCAGCAGCTTATATCCCAGCGGGAGTTCCGAGCAGTACTTC. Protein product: CASSLYPSGSSEQYF.

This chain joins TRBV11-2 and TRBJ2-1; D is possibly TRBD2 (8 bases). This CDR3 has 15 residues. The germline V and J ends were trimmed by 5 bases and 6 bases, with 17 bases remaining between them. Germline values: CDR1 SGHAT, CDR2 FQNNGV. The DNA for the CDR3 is TGTGCCAGCAGCCTCCGGGAGGGGGCGTTCAATGAGCAGTTCTTC. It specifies CASSLREGAFNEQFF. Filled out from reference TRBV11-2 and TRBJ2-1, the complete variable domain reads EAGVAQSPRYKIIEKRQSVAFWCNPISGHATLYWYQQILGQGPKLLIQFQNNGVVDDSQLPKDRFSAERLKGVDSTLKIQPAKLEDSAVYLCASSLREGAFNEQFFGPGTRLTVL.

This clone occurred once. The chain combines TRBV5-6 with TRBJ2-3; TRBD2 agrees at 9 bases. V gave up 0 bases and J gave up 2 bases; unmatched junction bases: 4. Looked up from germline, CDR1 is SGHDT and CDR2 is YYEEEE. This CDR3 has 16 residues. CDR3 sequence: CASSLGLAGYTDTQYF. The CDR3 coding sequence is TGTGCCAGCAGCTTGGGTCTAGCGGGGTACACAGATACGCAGTATTTT.

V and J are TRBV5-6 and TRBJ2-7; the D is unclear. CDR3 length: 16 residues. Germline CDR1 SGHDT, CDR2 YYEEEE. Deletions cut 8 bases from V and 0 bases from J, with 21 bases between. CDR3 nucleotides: TGTGCCAGTACCTCCACCTGGGCCACGCGCTCCTACGAGCAGTACTTC. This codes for CASTSTWATRSYEQYF.

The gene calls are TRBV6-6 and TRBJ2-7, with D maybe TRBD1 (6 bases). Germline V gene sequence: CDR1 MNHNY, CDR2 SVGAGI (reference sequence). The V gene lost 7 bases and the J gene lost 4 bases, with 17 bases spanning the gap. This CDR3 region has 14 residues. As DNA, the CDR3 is TGTGCCAGCACCCCTAAGAACAGGGCTTACGAGCAGTACTTC. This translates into CASTPKNRAYEQYF.

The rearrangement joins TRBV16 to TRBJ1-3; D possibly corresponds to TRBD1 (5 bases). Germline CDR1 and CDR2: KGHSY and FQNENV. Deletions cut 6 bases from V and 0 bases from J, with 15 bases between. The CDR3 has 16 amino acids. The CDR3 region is CASSLDTGNSGNTIYF. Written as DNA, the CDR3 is TGTGCCAGCAGTCTTGACACAGGCAACTCTGGAAACACCATATATTTT.

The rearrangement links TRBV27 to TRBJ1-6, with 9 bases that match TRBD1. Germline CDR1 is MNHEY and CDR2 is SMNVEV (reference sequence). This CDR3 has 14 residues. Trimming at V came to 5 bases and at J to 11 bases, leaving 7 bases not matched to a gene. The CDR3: CASSITGGAAPLHF. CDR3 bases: TGTGCCAGCAGTATAACAGGGGGCGCGGCACCCCTCCACTTT.

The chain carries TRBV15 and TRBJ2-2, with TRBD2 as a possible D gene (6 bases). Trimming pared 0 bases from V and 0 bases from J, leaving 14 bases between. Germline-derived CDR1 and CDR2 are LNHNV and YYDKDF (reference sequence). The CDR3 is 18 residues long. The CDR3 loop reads CATSREVLAHANTGELFF. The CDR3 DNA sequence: TGTGCCACCAGCAGAGAAGTCCTAGCGCACGCGAACACCGGGGAGCTGTTTTTT.

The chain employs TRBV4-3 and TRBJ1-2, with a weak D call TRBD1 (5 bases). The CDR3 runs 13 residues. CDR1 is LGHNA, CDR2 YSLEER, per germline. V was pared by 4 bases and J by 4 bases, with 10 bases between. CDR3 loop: CASSPGQSYGYTF. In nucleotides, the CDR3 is TGCGCCAGCAGCCCCGGACAAAGCTATGGCTACACCTTC.

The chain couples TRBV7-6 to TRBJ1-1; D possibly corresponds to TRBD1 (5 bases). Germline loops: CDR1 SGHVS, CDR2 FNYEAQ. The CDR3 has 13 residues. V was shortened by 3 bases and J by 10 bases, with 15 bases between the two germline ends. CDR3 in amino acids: CASSFEMEGAAFF. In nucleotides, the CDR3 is TGTGCCAGCAGCTTCGAGATGGAAGGGGCAGCTTTCTTT.

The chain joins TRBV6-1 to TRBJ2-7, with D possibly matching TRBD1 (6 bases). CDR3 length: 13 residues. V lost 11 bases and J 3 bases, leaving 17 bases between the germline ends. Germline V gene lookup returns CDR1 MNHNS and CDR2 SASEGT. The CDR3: CAAGPRGSYEQYF. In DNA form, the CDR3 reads TGTGCCGCTGGACCAAGGGGGAGCTACGAGCAGTACTTC.

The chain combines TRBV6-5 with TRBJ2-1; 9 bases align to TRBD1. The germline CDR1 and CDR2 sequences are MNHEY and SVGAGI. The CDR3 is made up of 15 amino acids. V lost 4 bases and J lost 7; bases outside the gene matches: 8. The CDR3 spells CASSWGQGAGNEQFF. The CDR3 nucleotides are TGTGCCAGCAGTTGGGGACAGGGTGCCGGGAATGAGCAGTTCTTC.

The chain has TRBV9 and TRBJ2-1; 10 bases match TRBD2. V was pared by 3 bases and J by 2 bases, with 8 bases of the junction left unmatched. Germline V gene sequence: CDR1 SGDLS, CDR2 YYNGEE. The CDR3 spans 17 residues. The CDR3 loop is CASSGPSGSTAYNEQFF. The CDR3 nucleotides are TGTGCCAGCAGCGGCCCTAGCGGGAGTACTGCCTACAATGAGCAGTTCTTC.

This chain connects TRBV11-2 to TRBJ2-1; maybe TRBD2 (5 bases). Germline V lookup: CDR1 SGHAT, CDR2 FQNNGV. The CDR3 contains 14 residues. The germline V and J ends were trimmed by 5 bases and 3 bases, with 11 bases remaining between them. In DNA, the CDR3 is TGTGCCAGCAGCGTAGGAGAGGGCTACAATGAGCAGTTCTTC. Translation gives CASSVGEGYNEQFF.

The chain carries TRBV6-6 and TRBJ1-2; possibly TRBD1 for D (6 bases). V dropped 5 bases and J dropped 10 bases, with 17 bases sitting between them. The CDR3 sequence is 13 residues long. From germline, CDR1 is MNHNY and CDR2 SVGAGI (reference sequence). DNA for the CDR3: TGTGCCAGCAGTGCCCTAGGGGACATCGACTACACCTTC. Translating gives CASSALGDIDYTF.

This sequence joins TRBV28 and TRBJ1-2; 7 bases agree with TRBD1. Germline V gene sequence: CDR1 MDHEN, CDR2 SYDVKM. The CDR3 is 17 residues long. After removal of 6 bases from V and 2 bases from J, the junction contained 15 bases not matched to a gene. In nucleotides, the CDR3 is TGTGCCAGCAGCCAACTTCCCCGACAGGGATCAAACTATGGCTACACCTTC. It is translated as CASSQLPRQGSNYGYTF.

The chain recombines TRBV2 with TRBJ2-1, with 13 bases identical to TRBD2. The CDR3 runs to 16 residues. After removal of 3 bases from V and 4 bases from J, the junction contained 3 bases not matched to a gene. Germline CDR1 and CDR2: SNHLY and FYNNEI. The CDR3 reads CASSDPLAGGYNEQFF. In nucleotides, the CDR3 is TGTGCCAGCAGTGATCCACTAGCGGGAGGGTACAATGAGCAGTTCTTC.

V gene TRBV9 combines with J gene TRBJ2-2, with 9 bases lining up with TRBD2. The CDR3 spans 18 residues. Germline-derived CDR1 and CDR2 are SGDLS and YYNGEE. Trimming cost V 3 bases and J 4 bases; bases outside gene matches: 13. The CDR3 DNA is TGTGCCAGCAGCGCCAACCCCTTAGCGGGAGCGGGCACCGGGGAGCTGTTTTTT. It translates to CASSANPLAGAGTGELFF.

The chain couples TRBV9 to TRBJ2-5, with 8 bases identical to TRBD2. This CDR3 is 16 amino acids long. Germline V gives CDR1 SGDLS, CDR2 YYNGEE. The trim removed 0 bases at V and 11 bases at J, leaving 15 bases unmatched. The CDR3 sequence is CASSVDGGSSGSEQYF. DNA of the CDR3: TGTGCCAGCAGCGTAGATGGGGGGTCGAGCGGGAGTGAGCAGTACTTC.

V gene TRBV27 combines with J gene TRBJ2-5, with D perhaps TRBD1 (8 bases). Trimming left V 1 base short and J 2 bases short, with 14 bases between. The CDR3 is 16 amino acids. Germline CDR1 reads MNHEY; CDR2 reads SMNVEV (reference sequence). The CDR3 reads CASSLYRGGPQETQYF. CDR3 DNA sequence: TGTGCCAGCAGTTTATACAGGGGGGGACCACAAGAGACCCAGTACTTC.

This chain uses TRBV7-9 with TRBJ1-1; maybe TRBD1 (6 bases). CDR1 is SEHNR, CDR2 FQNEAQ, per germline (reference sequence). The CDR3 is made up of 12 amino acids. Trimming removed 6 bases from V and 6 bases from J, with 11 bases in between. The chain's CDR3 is CASRRTASEAFF. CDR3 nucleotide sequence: TGTGCCAGCAGGCGGACAGCCTCTGAAGCTTTCTTT.

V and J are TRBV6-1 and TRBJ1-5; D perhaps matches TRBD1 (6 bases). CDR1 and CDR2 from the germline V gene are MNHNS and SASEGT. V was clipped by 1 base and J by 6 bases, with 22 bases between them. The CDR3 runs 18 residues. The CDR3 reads CASSEVEGELVWGQPQHF. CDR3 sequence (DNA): TGTGCCAGCAGTGAAGTCGAGGGGGAGCTGGTATGGGGTCAGCCCCAGCATTTT.

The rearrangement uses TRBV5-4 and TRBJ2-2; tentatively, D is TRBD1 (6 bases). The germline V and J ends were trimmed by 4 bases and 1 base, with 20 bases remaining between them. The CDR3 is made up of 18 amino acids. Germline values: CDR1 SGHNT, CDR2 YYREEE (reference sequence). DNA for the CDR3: TGTGCCAGCAGCCCCCCCGGGACAACGGTCGAGAACACCGGGGAGCTGTTTTTT. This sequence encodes CASSPPGTTVENTGELFF.

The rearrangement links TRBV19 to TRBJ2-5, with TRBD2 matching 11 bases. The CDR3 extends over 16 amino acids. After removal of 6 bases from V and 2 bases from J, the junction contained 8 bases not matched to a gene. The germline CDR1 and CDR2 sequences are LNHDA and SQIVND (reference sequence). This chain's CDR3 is CASRKLAGAGQETQYF. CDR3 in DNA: TGTGCCAGTAGGAAACTAGCGGGAGCAGGGCAAGAGACCCAGTACTTC.

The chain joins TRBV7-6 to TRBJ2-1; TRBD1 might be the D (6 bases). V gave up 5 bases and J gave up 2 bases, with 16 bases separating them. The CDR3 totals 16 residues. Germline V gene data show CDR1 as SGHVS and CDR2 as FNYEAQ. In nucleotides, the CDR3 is TGTGCCAGCAGCAAAAGCAGGGGCTATCCCTACAATGAGCAGTTCTTC. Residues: CASSKSRGYPYNEQFF.

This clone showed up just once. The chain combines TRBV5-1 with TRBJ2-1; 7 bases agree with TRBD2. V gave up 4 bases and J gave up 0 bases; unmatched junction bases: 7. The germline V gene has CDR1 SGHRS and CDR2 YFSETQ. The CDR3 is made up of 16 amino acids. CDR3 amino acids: CASSPSGASSYNEQFF. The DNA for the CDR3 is TGCGCCAGCAGCCCAAGCGGGGCGAGCTCCTACAATGAGCAGTTCTTC.

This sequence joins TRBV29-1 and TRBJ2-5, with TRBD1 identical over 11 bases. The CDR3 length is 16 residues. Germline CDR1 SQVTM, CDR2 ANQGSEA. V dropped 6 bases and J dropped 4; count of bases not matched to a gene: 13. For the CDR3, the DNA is TGCAGCGTCTCGGGACAGGGGGGTCCTCCGAGAGAGACCCAGTACTTC. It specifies CSVSGQGGPPRETQYF.

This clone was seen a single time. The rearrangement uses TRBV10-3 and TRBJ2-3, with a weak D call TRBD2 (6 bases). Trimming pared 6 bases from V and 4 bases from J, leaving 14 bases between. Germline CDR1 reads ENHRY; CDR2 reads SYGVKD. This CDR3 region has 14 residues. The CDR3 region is CAISGGDGADTQYF. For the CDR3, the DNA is TGTGCCATCAGCGGCGGGGACGGAGCAGATACGCAGTATTTT.

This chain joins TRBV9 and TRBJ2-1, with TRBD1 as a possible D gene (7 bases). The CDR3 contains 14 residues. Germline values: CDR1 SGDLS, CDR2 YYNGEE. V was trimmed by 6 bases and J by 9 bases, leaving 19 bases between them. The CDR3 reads CASMKGGGDVEQFF. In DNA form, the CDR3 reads TGTGCCAGCATGAAAGGAGGGGGCGATGTTGAGCAGTTCTTC. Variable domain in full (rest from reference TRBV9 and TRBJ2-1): DSGVTQTPKHLITATGQRVTLRCSPRSGDLSVYWYQQSLDQGLQFLIQYYNGEERAKGNILERFSAQQFPDLHSELNLSSLELGDSALYFCASMKGGGDVEQFFGPGTRLTVL.

This CDR3 reads CASSLEGLAGGYNEQFF. CDR3 sequence (DNA): TGCGCCAGCAGCTTGGAGGGACTAGCGGGAGGGTACAATGAGCAGTTCTTC. The V call is TRBV5-1, the J call TRBJ2-1, with 16 bases aligning to TRBD2. The germline gives CDR1 SGHRS, CDR2 YFSETQ. The CDR3 consists of 17 residues. The J segment lost 4 bases and the V segment lost 0 bases, leaving 1 base of the junction unmatched.